The 29 T cell receptor beta chains given below trace back to one sample, sequenced in a study of Ad26.COV2.S vaccination and SARS-CoV-2 variants. Noted treatment: around 19 received Ad26.COV2.S at low or high dose, single or two shots; about five received placebo; per-sample allocation not given. The investigators took samples on day 63 after the first vaccine or placebo injection. Produced via immunoSEQ multiplex PCR; TCRdb's table is partial and in-frame only. This table has some 340,000 clones, around four fifths appearing once. The sequenced sample was peripheral blood, obtained in a trial of Ad26.COV2.S vaccine versus placebo. Every receptor here comes from a person aged 18-65 years who received the Ad26.COV2.S COVID-19 vaccine or a placebo.

The rearrangement uses TRBV2 and TRBJ2-2; TRBD2 matches at 10 bases. Germline loops: CDR1 SNHLY, CDR2 FYNNEI. The V segment lost 6 bases and the J segment 2 bases; nucleotides outside the gene matches: 3. This CDR3 is built from 15 residues. The CDR3 DNA is TGTGCCAGCAGGGGGACTAGCGTTAACACCGGGGAGCTGTTTTTT. This encodes CASRGTSVNTGELFF.

This rearrangement joins TRBV18 to TRBJ1-6, with D maybe TRBD1 (5 bases). Deletions cut 1 base from V and 0 bases from J, with 16 bases between. Germline CDR1 reads KGHSH; CDR2 reads LQKENI. The CDR3 contains 19 residues. The CDR3 here is CASSPRPGRSSSYNSPLHF. As DNA, the CDR3 is TGTGCCAGCTCACCACGGCCGGGACGCTCGAGCTCCTATAATTCACCCCTCCACTTT. The variable domain in full, completed from reference TRBV18 and TRBJ1-6, reads NAGVMQNPRHLVRRRGQEARLRCSPMKGHSHVYWYRQLPEEGLKFMVYLQKENIIDESGMPKERFSAEFPKEGPSILRIQQVVRGDSAAYFCASSPRPGRSSSYNSPLHFGNGTRLTVT.

The chain couples TRBV5-4 to TRBJ1-4, with 7 bases lining up with TRBD1. This CDR3 contains 14 residues. After removal of 4 bases from V and 2 bases from J, the junction contained 2 bases not matched to a gene. Germline lookup yields CDR1 SGHNT and CDR2 YYREEE (reference sequence). The CDR3 loop is CASSMGQTNEKLFF. The CDR3, as DNA: TGTGCCAGCAGCATGGGACAGACTAATGAAAAACTGTTTTTT.

Concerning this clone: At one boundary the junction diverges from the germline segment, which might be a read error. The chain carries TRBV15 and TRBJ1-4; 10 bases line up with TRBD1. CDR1 is LNHNV, CDR2 YYDKDF, per germline (reference sequence). This CDR3 is built from 12 residues. The CDR3, as DNA: TGTGCCACCAGCAGAGACCACCGGGACAGGGGTTTT. Translation: CATSRDHRDRGF.

V gene TRBV9 combines with J gene TRBJ2-3; 8 nucleotides align to TRBD1. V dropped 0 bases and J dropped 1; count of bases not matched to a gene: 4. The CDR3 sequence is 16 residues long. The germline gives CDR1 SGDLS, CDR2 YYNGEE. The DNA for the CDR3 is TGTGCCAGCAGCGTAGCGGCAGGGGGCGGCACAGATACGCAGTATTTT. This encodes CASSVAAGGGTDTQYF.

CDR3 in amino acids: CASSQESRGEKLFF. Written as DNA, the CDR3 is TGTGCCAGCAGCCAAGAATCAAGGGGCGAAAAACTGTTTTTT. The chain employs TRBV4-2 and TRBJ1-4; possibly TRBD1 for D (5 bases). CDR1 and CDR2 (germline): LGHNA, YNFKEQ. The CDR3 covers 14 residues. With 0 bases removed from V and 8 bases from J, the gap between germline ends came to 10 bases.

This chain connects TRBV14 to TRBJ2-3; possible D gene TRBD2, 5 bases. Germline V gene data show CDR1 as SGHDN and CDR2 as FVKESK. The CDR3 runs to 14 residues. V was pared by 4 bases and J by 0 bases, with 8 bases between. Written as DNA, the CDR3 is TGTGCCAGCAGCCGCCTAGCTAGCACAGATACGCAGTATTTT. Translation: CASSRLASTDTQYF.

The rearrangement links TRBV10-3 to TRBJ1-1; no reliable D call. Looked up from germline, CDR1 is ENHRY and CDR2 is SYGVKD. The V and J ends lost 0 bases and 2 bases respectively, with 10 bases between them. The CDR3 is 15 amino acids. The CDR3 region is CAISESELVNTEAFF. Written as DNA, the CDR3 is TGTGCCATCAGTGAGTCCGAACTGGTTAACACTGAAGCTTTCTTT.

The chain links TRBV11-1 to TRBJ2-2; 11 positions match TRBD2. Germline CDR1 reads SGHAT; CDR2 reads FQDESV (reference sequence). This CDR3 comprises 15 residues. V lost 5 bases, J lost 6 bases, and 5 bases stayed unmatched. CDR3 sequence (DNA): TGTGCCAGCAGCACACTAGCGGGGGTATCCGGGGAGCTGTTTTTT. The encoded protein is CASSTLAGVSGELFF.

V gene TRBV21-1 combines with J gene TRBJ1-5. TRBV21-1 is a known pseudogene. CDR3 length equals 14 residues. CDR3 sequence reads: CASSDDSGDQPQHF. CDR3 in DNA: TGTGCCAGCAGTGACGACAGCGGAGATCAGCCCCAGCATTTT.

The chain has TRBV7-2 and TRBJ1-1; tentatively, D is TRBD1 (5 bases). This CDR3 is built from 15 residues. The germline V gene has CDR1 SGHTA and CDR2 FQGNSA. V lost 5 bases to trimming and J lost 4 bases, with 17 bases between them. This chain's CDR3 is CASSPPGQGGTEAFF. CDR3 coding DNA: TGTGCCAGCAGCCCCCCGGGGCAGGGAGGCACTGAAGCTTTCTTT. Full variable domain (outside the CDR3, taken from reference TRBV7-2 and TRBJ1-1): GAGVSQSPSNKVTEKGKDVELRCDPISGHTALYWYRQSLGQGLEFLIYFQGNSAPDKSGLPSDRFSAERTGGSVSTLTIQRTQQEDSAVYLCASSPPGQGGTEAFFGQGTRLTVV.

The chain couples TRBV4-2 to TRBJ2-3; 11 bases are a match to TRBD2. The CDR3 is made up of 15 amino acids. Germline V gives CDR1 LGHNA, CDR2 YNFKEQ. The junction had 6 bases not matched to a gene; V was cut back by 5 bases and J by 5 bases. CDR3 sequence (DNA): TGTGCCAGCAGCGCCCGACTAGCGGGGAGAGATACGCAGTATTTT. Protein product: CASSARLAGRDTQYF.

The gene calls are TRBV7-9 and TRBJ1-5, with D perhaps TRBD1 (5 bases). This CDR3 is built from 15 residues. V gave up 3 bases and J gave up 2 bases, with 11 bases separating them. Germline assignment: CDR1 SEHNR and CDR2 FQNEAQ (reference sequence). CDR3 residues: CASSFGTGRNQPQHF. In DNA form, the CDR3 reads TGTGCCAGCAGCTTCGGTACAGGACGCAATCAGCCCCAGCATTTT. Variable domain in full (rest from reference TRBV7-9 and TRBJ1-5): DTGVSQNPRHKITKRGQNVTFRCDPISEHNRLYWYRQTLGQGPEFLTYFQNEAQLEKSRLLSDRFSAERPKGSFSTLEIQRTEQGDSAMYLCASSFGTGRNQPQHFGDGTRLSIL.

This chain joins TRBV4-1 and TRBJ2-7; TRBD2 agrees at 10 bases. The V gene end was trimmed by 0 bases and the J gene end by 1 base; junction bases not matched to a gene: 6. CDR1 is MGHRA and CDR2 is YSYEKL in the germline V gene. The CDR3 extends over 17 amino acids. This CDR3 is CASSQDWDSGGSYEQYF. The CDR3 DNA reads TGCGCCAGCAGCCAAGATTGGGATAGCGGGGGGTCCTACGAGCAGTACTTC.

V usage is TRBV2 and J usage is TRBJ1-5; D not resolved. Germline CDR1 and CDR2: SNHLY and FYNNEI. The length of the CDR3 is 15 residues. Trimming shortened V by 5 bases and J by 6 bases, and 17 bases separated the two germline ends. The CDR3 DNA sequence: TGTGCCAGCAGTAGCCAACTAGTGGAGGTTCAGCCCCAGCATTTT. Translating gives CASSSQLVEVQPQHF. Complete variable domain (other parts from reference TRBV2 and TRBJ1-5): EPEVTQTPSHQVTQMGQEVILRCVPISNHLYFYWYRQILGQKVEFLVSFYNNEISEKSEIFDDQFSVERPDGSNFTLKIRSTKLEDSAMYFCASSSQLVEVQPQHFGDGTRLSIL.

The V gene is TRBV5-1, the J gene TRBJ1-1; 7 nucleotides agree with TRBD1. V lost 3 bases and J lost 0; bases outside the gene matches: 11. Per the germline V gene, CDR1 is SGHRS and CDR2 is YFSETQ. This CDR3 comprises 17 residues. The CDR3 loop is CASSSGTALSMNTEAFF. CDR3 DNA: TGCGCCAGCAGCTCGGGGACAGCTTTATCCATGAACACTGAAGCTTTCTTT.

V gene TRBV15 combines with J gene TRBJ1-5; D is possibly TRBD1 (6 bases). The CDR3 loop spans 19 amino acids. The germline V gene encodes CDR1 LNHNV and CDR2 YYDKDF (reference sequence). Between the trimmed V and J ends, which lost 0 bases and 0 bases, there was a span of 18 bases. The CDR3 sequence is CATSRDRGHGGNSNQPQHF. The CDR3 nucleotides read TGTGCCACCAGCAGAGATAGGGGACACGGTGGGAATAGCAATCAGCCCCAGCATTTT. Together with reference TRBV15 and TRBJ1-5, the CDR3 gives the full variable domain: DAMVIQNPRYQVTQFGKPVTLSCSQTLNHNVMYWYQQKSSQAPKLLFHYYDKDFNNEADTPDNFQSRRPNTSFCFLDIRSPGLGDTAMYLCATSRDRGHGGNSNQPQHFGDGTRLSIL.

The V and J genes are TRBV2 and TRBJ2-1; a possible D gene is TRBD2 (6 bases). This CDR3 is 12 amino acids long. Germline values: CDR1 SNHLY, CDR2 FYNNEI. Trimming took 3 bases from V and 11 from J, leaving 11 bases between them. The CDR3 here is CASSDRDSKQFF. The CDR3 DNA reads TGTGCCAGCAGTGACCGGGACTCTAAGCAGTTCTTC. The whole variable domain, filled in from reference TRBV2 and TRBJ2-1, reads EPEVTQTPSHQVTQMGQEVILRCVPISNHLYFYWYRQILGQKVEFLVSFYNNEISEKSEIFDDQFSVERPDGSNFTLKIRSTKLEDSAMYFCASSDRDSKQFFGPGTRLTVL.

This clone has only a few counts. The gene calls are TRBV6-6 and TRBJ1-3, with a possible D match to TRBD1 (5 bases). This CDR3 has 15 amino acids. Per germline, CDR1 MNHNY and CDR2 SVGAGI (reference sequence). The V end was cut by 8 bases, the J end by 7 bases, with 21 bases between. CDR3 amino acids: CASSHGGSVGNTIYF. In DNA form, the CDR3 reads TGTGCCAGCTCTCATGGGGGGTCGGTGGGTAACACCATATATTTT.

The chain couples TRBV6-1 to TRBJ1-4, with D perhaps matching TRBD1 (6 bases). Germline CDR1 MNHNS, CDR2 SASEGT. This CDR3 has 15 residues. V was pared by 3 bases and J by 7 bases, with 15 bases between. CDR3: CASSEMTGRSEKLFF. The DNA of the CDR3 is TGTGCCAGCAGTGAGATGACAGGCCGAAGTGAAAAACTGTTTTTT.

The chain is built from TRBV19 and TRBJ1-2, with 12 positions matching TRBD1. The germline V gene has CDR1 LNHDA and CDR2 SQIVND (reference sequence). The CDR3 has 14 residues. Germline trimming cut 5 bases from V and 8 bases from J; bases unmatched to any gene: 6. CDR3 in DNA: TGTGCCAGTAGTGGGACAGGGGGCGCAGGAGGCTACACCTTC. This encodes CASSGTGGAGGYTF.

The chain links TRBV4-2 to TRBJ1-1; weak D call: TRBD1 (5 bases). This CDR3 is 14 amino acids long. V lost 2 bases, J lost 5 bases, and 12 bases lay in between. CDR1 LGHNA and CDR2 YNFKEQ come from the germline V gene. CDR3 DNA: TGTGCCAGCAGCCAATCTCAGGGCTCGACTGAAGCTTTCTTT. Its translation: CASSQSQGSTEAFF.

This clone was seen a single time. This rearrangement joins TRBV28 to TRBJ1-5, with 8 bases aligning to TRBD1. Losses at the gene ends were 1 base for V and 1 base for J; bases not matched to a gene: 6. Per germline, CDR1 MDHEN and CDR2 SYDVKM. This CDR3 has 17 residues. CDR3 amino acids: CASSLLDRVPSNQPQHF. CDR3 DNA sequence: TGTGCCAGCAGTTTATTGGACAGGGTGCCAAGCAATCAGCCCCAGCATTTT. Full variable domain (rest looked up from reference TRBV28 and TRBJ1-5): DVKVTQSSRYLVKRTGEKVFLECVQDMDHENMFWYRQDPGLGLRLIYFSYDVKMKEKGDIPEGYSVSREKKERFSLILESASTNQTSMYLCASSLLDRVPSNQPQHFGDGTRLSIL.

DNA of the CDR3: TGTGCCAGCAGTGACCAGGGGGCTTCCTACGAGCAGTACTTC. Its translation is CASSDQGASYEQYF. The rearrangement joins TRBV2 to TRBJ2-7, with TRBD1 identical over 8 bases. The ends lost 3 bases at V and 1 base at J; junction bases unmatched: 2. This CDR3 has 14 residues. CDR1 and CDR2 from the germline V gene are SNHLY and FYNNEI.

The chain carries TRBV11-2 and TRBJ2-2; 7 positions agree with TRBD1. This CDR3 is 17 amino acids long. V trimming: 1 base; J trimming: 1 base; junction bases outside the gene matches: 6. The germline V gene has CDR1 SGHAT and CDR2 FQNNGV. CDR3 residues: CASSLAGQLQNTGELFF. CDR3 nucleotides: TGTGCCAGCAGCTTAGCGGGACAGCTACAGAACACCGGGGAGCTGTTTTTT. Full variable domain (remainder filled in from reference TRBV11-2 and TRBJ2-2): EAGVAQSPRYKIIEKRQSVAFWCNPISGHATLYWYQQILGQGPKLLIQFQNNGVVDDSQLPKDRFSAERLKGVDSTLKIQPAKLEDSAVYLCASSLAGQLQNTGELFFGEGSRLTVL.

The chain recombines TRBV3-1 (or the pseudogene TRBV3-2) with TRBJ1-2, with D possibly TRBD1 on 5 matching bases. From germline, CDR1 is LGHDT and CDR2 YNNKEL (reference sequence). Trimming cost V 0 bases and J 2 bases, with 19 bases left between them. CDR3 length: 18 amino acids. CDR3 region: CASSQELDWARENYGYTF. The CDR3 DNA reads as TGTGCCAGCAGCCAAGAATTGGACTGGGCCAGGGAAAACTATGGCTACACCTTC.

This clone appeared once. The chain carries TRBV19 and TRBJ2-7; D is unclear. The CDR3 has 13 amino acids. Per germline, CDR1 LNHDA and CDR2 SQIVND (reference sequence). V lost 5 bases to trimming and J lost 3 bases, with 11 bases between them. CDR3 in amino acids: CASSRSGDYEQYF. CDR3 DNA: TGTGCCAGTAGTCGCAGTGGGGACTACGAGCAGTACTTC. The full variable domain, rest sourced from reference TRBV19 and TRBJ2-7, is DGGITQSPKYLFRKEGQNVTLSCEQNLNHDAMYWYRQDPGQGLRLIYYSQIVNDFQKGDIAEGYSVSREKKESFPLTVTSAQKNPTAFYLCASSRSGDYEQYFGPGTRLTVT.

This clone was detected only once. The genes are TRBV28 and TRBJ1-2; TRBD1 might be the D (6 bases). The CDR3 is 14 amino acids. V was shortened by 4 bases and J by 8 bases, with 17 bases between the two germline ends. CDR1 MDHEN and CDR2 SYDVKM come from the germline V gene. CDR3 DNA: TGTGCCAGCAGTTCTTCCGGGGGCCCGTGGGGCTACACCTTC. This sequence encodes CASSSSGGPWGYTF.

This clone occurred a few times. The V call is TRBV4-2, the J call TRBJ2-2, with TRBD2 as a possible D gene (6 bases). V lost 1 base and J 0 bases, leaving 6 bases between the germline ends. This CDR3 region has 15 residues. Germline values: CDR1 LGHNA, CDR2 YNFKEQ. This CDR3 is CASSQGGANTGELFF. In DNA, the CDR3 is TGTGCCAGCAGCCAAGGCGGGGCGAACACCGGGGAGCTGTTTTTT.